Below, 8 T cell receptor beta chains from the same sample are listed, as sequenced in a study of T cells after yellow fever vaccination. TCRdb recomputed calls from the 5' RACE reads with MiXCR, one row per CDR3 protein. The sample lists hundreds of thousands of distinct CDR3 sequences, 18% occurring once. This material consisted of PBMCs, taken before the yellow fever booster vaccination. These receptors all come from a man younger than 30 who received the YFV17D yellow fever vaccine.

This clonotype was counted between two and nine times. J is TRBJ2-7 and V is TRBV5-1, with 14 bases lining up with TRBD2. V shed 2 bases, J shed 0 bases, and the junction held 4 bases outside the gene matches. This CDR3 has 17 amino acids. From germline, CDR1 is SGHRS and CDR2 YFSETQ. The CDR3 nucleotides are TGCGCCAGCAGCTTTCCGGGACTAGCGGGGGACTCCTACGAGCAGTACTTC. Encoded protein: CASSFPGLAGDSYEQYF. The whole variable domain, filled in from reference TRBV5-1 and TRBJ2-7, reads KAGVTQTPRYLIKTRGQQVTLSCSPISGHRSVSWYQQTPGQGLQFLFEYFSETQRNKGNFPGRFSGRQFSNSRSEMNVSTLELGDSALYLCASSFPGLAGDSYEQYFGPGTRLTVT.

Ten or more counts support this clonotype. V and J are TRBV7-2 and TRBJ1-6, with D unclear. CDR1 SGHTA and CDR2 FQGNSA come from the germline V gene. The germline V and J ends were trimmed by 4 bases and 7 bases, with 8 bases remaining between them. The CDR3 covers 13 residues. The CDR3: CASSYSMNSPLHF. The CDR3 coding sequence is TGTGCCAGCAGCTATAGTATGAATTCACCCCTCCACTTT.

V is TRBV7-9 and J is TRBJ1-5; no definite D call. This CDR3 is 14 amino acids long. The germline V and J ends were trimmed by 1 base and 5 bases, with 9 bases remaining between them. In germline, CDR1 is SEHNR, CDR2 FQNEAQ (reference sequence). The CDR3, as DNA: TGTGCCAGCAGCTTAGAGGCATGGGATCAGCCCCAGCATTTT. Translating it yields CASSLEAWDQPQHF.

This clonotype showed up just a few times. The chain couples TRBV29-1 to TRBJ2-5; 7 nucleotides align to TRBD2. This CDR3 has 14 residues. Germline CDR1 is SQVTM and CDR2 is ANQGSEA. Trimming at V came to 4 bases and at J to 5 bases, leaving 10 bases not matched to a gene. The DNA of the CDR3 is TGCAGCGTTGTCGGGGGGAGGGATACGGAGACCCAGTACTTC. Protein sequence: CSVVGGRDTETQYF.

This chain connects TRBV6-6 to TRBJ2-5; D uncertain. This CDR3 region has 13 residues. In germline, CDR1 is MNHNY, CDR2 SVGAGI (reference sequence). The V and J ends lost 6 bases and 3 bases respectively, with 11 bases between them. The CDR3 bases are TGTGCCAGCAGCCCCTCAGTCGAAGAGACCCAGTACTTC. Protein sequence: CASSPSVEETQYF.

This clonotype appeared a few times. V usage is TRBV6-1 and J usage is TRBJ2-7, with 7 nucleotides matching TRBD2. There are 13 residues in the CDR3. J gave up 0 bases and V 8 bases, and 4 bases lay outside the gene matches. Germline V lookup: CDR1 MNHNS, CDR2 SASEGT. The CDR3 sequence: CASGRASSYEQYV. In nucleotides, the CDR3 is TGTGCCAGCGGGAGGGCTAGCTCCTACGAGCAGTACGTC.

This clonotype has more than one count but fewer than ten. This chain connects TRBV7-2 to TRBJ2-7; perhaps D is TRBD1 or TRBD2 (5 bases each). V dropped 2 bases and J dropped 0 bases, with 8 bases sitting between them. This CDR3 comprises 14 residues. Looked up from germline, CDR1 is SGHTA and CDR2 is FQGNSA. CDR3 coding DNA: TGTGCCAGCAGCTTAAAGGGGACCTCCTACGAGCAGTACTTC. Translation: CASSLKGTSYEQYF.

The V and J genes are TRBV10-3 and TRBJ2-3; D remains unclear. The germline V gene encodes CDR1 ENHRY and CDR2 SYGVKD. This CDR3 comprises 14 residues. Trimming left V 2 bases short and J 2 bases short, with 8 bases between. The CDR3 DNA sequence: TGTGCCATCAGTGAGACCGATAACACAGATACGCAGTATTTT. This codes for CAISETDNTDTQYF.